This entry lists 17 T cell receptor beta chains sequenced from one sample in a study of cytomegalovirus exposure and HLA in healthy donors. Primers included in the PCR were 60 Vbeta and 13 Jbeta primers. The method was immunoSEQ multiplex PCR; TCRdb's version includes in-frame clones alone and lacks a portion of them. The table lists over 150,000 clones, approximately 80% of them singletons. The sequenced sample consisted of PBMCs. The receptor set was obtained from a man in his fifties in good health and CMV-seropositive.

V usage is TRBV4-1 and J usage is TRBJ2-5; 9 bases agree with TRBD2. The V segment lost 0 bases and the J segment 4 bases; nucleotides outside the gene matches: 9. CDR3 length: 17 amino acids. Germline loops: CDR1 MGHRA, CDR2 YSYEKL. The CDR3 is CASSQDYGSGRGETQYF. As DNA, the CDR3 is TGCGCCAGCAGCCAAGATTACGGTAGCGGGAGAGGAGAGACCCAGTACTTC.

The V and J genes are TRBV27 and TRBJ2-1, with 15 positions matching TRBD2. The CDR3 runs 17 residues. CDR1 and CDR2 (germline): MNHEY, SMNVEV (reference sequence). V dropped 6 bases and J dropped 9; count of bases not matched to a gene: 12. The CDR3 loop is CASRGLAGGLRLGEQFF. As DNA, the CDR3 is TGTGCCAGCAGAGGACTAGCGGGAGGGCTTCGATTGGGTGAGCAGTTCTTC.

The chain joins TRBV7-3 to TRBJ1-1; 7 bases align to TRBD1. CDR3 length: 13 amino acids. Germline loops: CDR1 SGHTA, CDR2 FQGTGA. Trimming removed 6 bases from V and 5 bases from J; junction bases left unmatched: 6. CDR3 region: CASSLTGATEAFF. CDR3 nucleotide sequence: TGTGCCAGCAGTCTAACAGGGGCGACTGAAGCTTTCTTT.

J is TRBJ2-6 and V is TRBV29-1; possible D gene TRBD2, 5 bases. Trimming cost V 4 bases and J 4 bases, with 14 bases left between them. CDR1 is SQVTM, CDR2 ANQGSEA, per germline. This CDR3 contains 15 residues. This CDR3 is CSVVLPGTGANVLTF. CDR3 sequence (DNA): TGCAGCGTTGTTTTGCCGGGAACCGGGGCCAACGTCCTGACTTTC. Together with reference TRBV29-1 and TRBJ2-6, the CDR3 gives the full variable domain: SAVISQKPSRDICQRGTSLTIQCQVDSQVTMMFWYRQQPGQSLTLIATANQGSEATYESGFVIDKFPISRPNLTFSTLTVSNMSPEDSSIYLCSVVLPGTGANVLTFGAGSRLTVL.

The chain couples TRBV6-1 to TRBJ2-5, with 9 bases fitting TRBD2. The V segment lost 6 bases and the J segment 5 bases; nucleotides outside the gene matches: 10. The V gene's germline CDR1 is MNHNS and CDR2 SASEGT. There are 15 residues in the CDR3. Written as DNA, the CDR3 is TGTGCCAGCAGCTCGGGACTAGCTCGGCATGAGACCCAGTACTTC. Its translation is CASSSGLARHETQYF.

CDR3: CASRGTVFTGELFF. Here the CDR3 DNA reads TGCGCCAGCAGAGGGACAGTATTCACCGGGGAGCTGTTTTTT. This rearrangement joins TRBV5-1 to TRBJ2-2; 7 positions agree with TRBD1. Germline V gene data show CDR1 as SGHRS and CDR2 as YFSETQ. V was clipped by 5 bases and J by 4 bases; unmatched bases: 5. The CDR3 loop spans 14 amino acids.

The chain recombines TRBV30 with TRBJ2-5; 7 bases are shared with TRBD1. V was pared by 2 bases and J by 4 bases, with 4 bases of the junction left unmatched. From germline, CDR1 is GTSNPN and CDR2 SVGIG (reference sequence). The CDR3 extends over 13 amino acids. The CDR3 region has the DNA TGTGCCTGGAGTCTCGGGACAGTAGAGACCCAGTACTTC. Its protein is CAWSLGTVETQYF.

The chain carries TRBV28 and TRBJ2-7; 7 bases fit TRBD1. The CDR3 covers 15 residues. Germline values: CDR1 MDHEN, CDR2 SYDVKM. The ends lost 5 bases at V and 3 bases at J; junction bases unmatched: 10. CDR3 residues: CASSTPRQGDYEQYF. The CDR3 nucleotides read TGTGCCAGCAGTACCCCCCGACAGGGCGACTACGAGCAGTACTTC. Combining the CDR3 with reference TRBV28 and TRBJ2-7 gives the whole variable domain DVKVTQSSRYLVKRTGEKVFLECVQDMDHENMFWYRQDPGLGLRLIYFSYDVKMKEKGDIPEGYSVSREKKERFSLILESASTNQTSMYLCASSTPRQGDYEQYFGPGTRLTVT.

The chain uses TRBV5-4 and TRBJ2-1; no reliable D call. The germline V gene encodes CDR1 SGHNT and CDR2 YYREEE (reference sequence). V was trimmed by 0 bases and J by 6 bases, leaving 10 bases between them. The CDR3 covers 14 residues. The chain's CDR3 is CASSLGVPGNEQFF. The CDR3 DNA sequence: TGTGCCAGCAGCTTGGGGGTTCCGGGCAATGAGCAGTTCTTC.

The V and J genes are TRBV10-3 and TRBJ2-2; possibly TRBD2 for D (5 bases). The germline V and J ends were trimmed by 0 bases and 6 bases, with 11 bases remaining between them. CDR3 length equals 15 residues. In germline, CDR1 is ENHRY, CDR2 SYGVKD. The CDR3 loop reads CAISESTRGSGELFF. The DNA of the CDR3 is TGTGCCATCAGTGAGTCGACTCGGGGTTCCGGGGAGCTGTTTTTT.

CDR3 DNA sequence: TGTGCCAGCCGCACGTCCGGACAGGAAAAACTGTTTTTT. It codes for CASRTSGQEKLFF. The V call is TRBV28, the J call TRBJ1-4; D may be TRBD1 (6 bases). CDR3 size: 13 residues. The germline V and J ends were trimmed by 8 bases and 8 bases, with 15 bases remaining between them. CDR1 and CDR2 from the germline V gene are MDHEN and SYDVKM. The full variable domain, completed using reference TRBV28 and TRBJ1-4, is DVKVTQSSRYLVKRTGEKVFLECVQDMDHENMFWYRQDPGLGLRLIYFSYDVKMKEKGDIPEGYSVSREKKERFSLILESASTNQTSMYLCASRTSGQEKLFFGSGTQLSVL.

V usage is TRBV18 and J usage is TRBJ2-1, with 9 bases aligning to TRBD2. The CDR3 extends over 15 amino acids. V lost 5 bases and J lost 8; bases outside the gene matches: 10. The germline V gene encodes CDR1 KGHSH and CDR2 LQKENI. The CDR3 nucleotides read TGTGCCAGCTCAACAGCGGGACTAGCTTCCGATGAGCAGTTCTTC. Protein: CASSTAGLASDEQFF.

V and J are TRBV28 and TRBJ2-3, with D perhaps matching TRBD2 (6 bases). This CDR3 contains 14 residues. The V and J ends lost 8 bases and 1 base respectively, with 13 bases between them. The germline V gene encodes CDR1 MDHEN and CDR2 SYDVKM. The chain's CDR3 is CASRIQRGTDTQYF. The CDR3 DNA follows: TGTGCCAGCCGGATTCAGCGGGGCACAGATACGCAGTATTTT.

The chain is built from TRBV30 and TRBJ2-5; 9 nucleotides agree with TRBD2. The CDR3 is 16 amino acids. Germline V gives CDR1 GTSNPN, CDR2 SVGIG (reference sequence). J lost 4 bases, V lost 2 bases, and 11 bases had no gene match. The CDR3 DNA follows: TGTGCCTGGAGTATACACGGCGGGGGGGAGGGAGAGACCCAGTACTTC. Translated: CAWSIHGGGEGETQYF. Using reference TRBV30 and TRBJ2-5 for the parts outside the CDR3, the full variable domain is SQTIHQWPATLVQPVGSPLSLECTVEGTSNPNLYWYRQAAGRGLQLLFYSVGIGQISSEVPQNLSASRPQDRQFILSSKKLLLSDSGFYLCAWSIHGGGEGETQYFGPGTRLLVL.

The V call is TRBV28, the J call TRBJ1-2; 9 nucleotides match TRBD1. Unmatched junction bases numbered 2, after V lost 4 bases and J lost 2 bases. From germline, CDR1 is MDHEN and CDR2 SYDVKM. The CDR3 sequence is 14 residues long. This chain's CDR3 is CASSWDRANYGYTF. As DNA, the CDR3 is TGTGCCAGCAGTTGGGACAGGGCCAACTATGGCTACACCTTC.

The chain joins TRBV6-6 to TRBJ2-5; 7 bases align to TRBD1. With the DNA end fitting TRBJ2-7 better, the J assignment may be wrong. The CDR3 is 13 amino acids. Per germline, CDR1 MNHNY and CDR2 SVGAGI (reference sequence). CDR3 amino acids: CASSSGTVYEQYF. Here the CDR3 DNA reads TGTGCCAGCAGTTCCGGGACAGTCTACGAGCAGTACTTC.

The chain combines TRBV4-3 with TRBJ2-7, with a tentative D call TRBD2 (5 bases). The CDR3 totals 14 residues. V lost 2 bases and J lost 3, with 11 bases in between. Looked up from germline, CDR1 is LGHNA and CDR2 is YSLEER. The CDR3 loop reads CASSQSRGLYEQYF. The CDR3 bases are TGCGCCAGCAGCCAATCACGAGGGCTCTACGAGCAGTACTTC.